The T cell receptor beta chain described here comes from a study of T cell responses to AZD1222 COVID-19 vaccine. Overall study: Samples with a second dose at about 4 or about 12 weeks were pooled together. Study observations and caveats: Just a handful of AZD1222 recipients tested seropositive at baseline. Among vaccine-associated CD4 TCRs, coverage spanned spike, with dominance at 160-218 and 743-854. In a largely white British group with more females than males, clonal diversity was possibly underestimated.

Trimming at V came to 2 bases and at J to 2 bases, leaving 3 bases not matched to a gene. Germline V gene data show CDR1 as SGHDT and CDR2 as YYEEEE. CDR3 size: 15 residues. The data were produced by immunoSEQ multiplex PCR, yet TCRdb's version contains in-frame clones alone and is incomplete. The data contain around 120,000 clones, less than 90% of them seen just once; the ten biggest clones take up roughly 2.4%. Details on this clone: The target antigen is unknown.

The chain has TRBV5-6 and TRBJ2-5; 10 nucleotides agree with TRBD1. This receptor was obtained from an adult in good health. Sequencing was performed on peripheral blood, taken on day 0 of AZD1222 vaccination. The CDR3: CASSFGQGVQETQYF. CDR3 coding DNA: TGTGCCAGCAGCTTCGGACAGGGGGTACAAGAGACCCAGTACTTC. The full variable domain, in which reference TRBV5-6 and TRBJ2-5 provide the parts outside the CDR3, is DAGVTQSPTHLIKTRGQQVTLRCSPKSGHDTVSWYQQALGQGPQFIFQYYEEEERQRGNFPDRFSGHQFPNYSSELNVNALLLGDSALYLCASSFGQGVQETQYFGPGTRLLVL.